This T cell receptor (beta chain) stems from a study of OX40 agonist ivuxolimab in advanced cancers. Findings and limits, study-wide: The study found that CD8+ T cells averaged more expanded clones than CD4+.

A remark on this clone: Its antigen is not identified.

Measured with immunoSEQ multiplex PCR; TCRdb has only the in-frame clones, and not every one. Counted here are 54,000 or so clones, 80% occurring once; the ten biggest clones make up around 4.6%. The V end was cut by 3 bases, the J end by 6 bases, with 15 bases between. Per germline, CDR1 GTSNPN and CDR2 SVGIG (reference sequence). The CDR3 extends over 14 amino acids. The receptor comes from an adult with an advanced solid tumor such as melanoma, head and neck, liver or kidney cancer. Sequenced material: CD4+ or CD8+ T cells sorted from blood, taken in a trial of the OX40 agonist ivuxolimab. The J gene is TRBJ2-1, the V gene TRBV30; tentatively, D is TRBD2 (5 bases). As DNA, the CDR3 is TGTGCCTGGAGAGGGTTGAGGGATGGCAATGAGCAGTTCTTC. It translates to CAWRGLRDGNEQFF.